This TCR beta chain was sequenced in a study of read filtering for tumor transcriptome and immune sequencing. Across the study: Mean patient age was around 66 years, range roughly 45 to 85; 17 male, some 14 female. By R-ISS, stages I, II and III held approximately 8, 16 and 7 patients.

CDR3 size: 18 residues. Germline V gives CDR1 LGHNA, CDR2 YNFKEQ. V dropped 4 bases and J dropped 0; count of bases not matched to a gene: 12. This clonotype was picked up many times. The library was built from roughly 400 ng RNA with molecular barcoded adaptors for alpha/delta and beta/gamma chains. MiXCR, run by TCRdb on the reads, gives a single entry per CDR3 protein. The sample lists tens of thousands of distinct CDR3 sequences, around 21% seen once, with around 15% in the top ten. The chain is built from TRBV4-2 and TRBJ2-7; the match to TRBD2 covers 10 bases. The TCR originated in a donor aged 40 or older with multiple myeloma. The sample consisted of a population of CD138-negative cells sorted from bone marrow. The CDR3 protein is CASSPFLSGRPPSYEQYF. The CDR3 bases are TGTGCCAGCAGCCCTTTTCTTAGCGGGAGGCCCCCCTCCTACGAGCAGTACTTC.